This TCR beta chain was identified during a study of T-cell reconstitution after alpha-beta-depleted transplantation in children. Molecular barcoding with unique molecular identifiers was used for the TCRbeta library. TCRdb re-analysed the PCR reads in MiXCR, keeping a single row per CDR3 protein. Seen here are 500,000 or so distinct CDR3 sequences, around a third observed once, and the top ten hold 2% to 3%. J was trimmed by 1 base and V by 0 bases; bases with no gene match: 3. The CDR3 has 17 residues. Germline CDR1 SGHRS, CDR2 YFSETQ. J is TRBJ2-3 and V is TRBV5-1, with 12 bases aligning to TRBD2. The receptor comes from a human donor who donated a stem cell graft to a child with aplastic anemia. The material was PBMCs from the stem cell graft donor, obtained from the stem cell graft. CDR3 sequence: CASSLDRLAGGTDTQYF. In DNA form, the CDR3 reads TGCGCCAGCAGCTTGGACCGACTAGCGGGAGGCACAGATACGCAGTATTTT.